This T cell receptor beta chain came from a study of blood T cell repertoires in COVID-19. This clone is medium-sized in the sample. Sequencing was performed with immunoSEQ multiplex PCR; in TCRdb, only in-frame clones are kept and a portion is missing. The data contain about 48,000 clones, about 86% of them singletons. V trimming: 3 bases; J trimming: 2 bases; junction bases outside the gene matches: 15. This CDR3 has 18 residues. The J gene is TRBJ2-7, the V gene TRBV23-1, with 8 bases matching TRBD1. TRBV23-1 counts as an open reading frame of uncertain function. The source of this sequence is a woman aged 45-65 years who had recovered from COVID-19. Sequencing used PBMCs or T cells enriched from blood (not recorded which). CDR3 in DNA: TGCGCCAGCAGTCATTTCAATTTGGCGGGGACAGGTGCCTACGAGCAGTACTTC. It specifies CASSHFNLAGTGAYEQYF.